The T cell receptor (beta chain) described here comes from a study of immune evolution from preneoplasia to lung adenocarcinoma. Trimming removed 2 bases from V and 0 bases from J, with 10 bases in between. CDR1 and CDR2 from the germline V gene are PRHDT and FYEKMQ (reference sequence). The CDR3 has 15 residues. The study's findings and limits: Top clone share appeared to fall from AAH through AIS, MIA, adenocarcinoma.

Repertoires were generated with immunoSEQ multiplex PCR, while TCRdb's copy carries only in-frame clones and drops some. The sample includes about 3,400 clones, about three quarters of them seen just once. Worth noting for this clone: No antigen is known for it.

The rearrangement uses TRBV13 and TRBJ1-1, with no clear D. The receptor's source is a person aged 60 to 85 with lung adenocarcinoma. Input material: FFPE minimally invasive lung adenocarcinoma tissue. The CDR3 is CASSLRRGLNTEAFF. The CDR3 nucleotides are TGTGCCAGCAGCTTAAGGAGAGGCCTGAACACTGAAGCTTTCTTT.